The rows below give T cell receptor beta chains drawn from one sample of a study of cytomegalovirus exposure and HLA in healthy donors. Assay: immunoSEQ multiplex PCR; the TCRdb copy retains only in-frame clones and omits some. In the table there are around 140,000 clones, about 9.2% of which are singletons. Sequenced input: PBMCs. The origin of the receptors is a woman in her thirties or forties in good health and CMV-seropositive. Each CDR3 is given with its conserved first and last residue. A D gene is named only where the DNA matches it firmly. Part of the rows lack a size; the others show once, few, many or a class for expanded clones.

D gene: TRBD2
clone size: .
V gene: TRBV5-1
J gene: TRBJ2-7
CDR3 DNA: TGCGCCAGCAGCACCGGACTAGCGGGGACCTACGAGCAGTACTTC
CDR3 protein: CASSTGLAGTYEQYF

D gene: TRBD2
clone size: few
V gene: TRBV19
J gene: TRBJ2-2
CDR3 DNA: TGTGCCAGTCGTTCGCGACTAGCGGGAGATTCCGGGGAGCTGTTTTTT
CDR3 protein: CASRSRLAGDSGELFF

D gene: .
clone size: few
V gene: TRBV5-1
J gene: TRBJ2-3
CDR3 DNA: TGCGCCAGCAGCTTCGCAGGGGAGGGAGATACGCAGTATTTT
CDR3 protein: CASSFAGEGDTQYF

D gene: .
clone size: few
V gene: TRBV5-1
J gene: TRBJ2-7
CDR3 DNA: TGCGCCAGCAGCTCCCTGCCTACAGGGTATCCCTACGAGCAGTACTTC
CDR3 protein: CASSSLPTGYPYEQYF

D gene: .
clone size: few
V gene: TRBV5-8
J gene: TRBJ2-1
CDR3 DNA: TGTGCCAGCAGCTTTTTACTTAACAATGAGCAGTTCTTC
CDR3 protein: CASSFLLNNEQFF

D gene: TRBD1
clone size: .
V gene: TRBV6-5
J gene: TRBJ1-2
CDR3 DNA: TGTGCCAGCAGCTACTCGGGGGACAGGGTGACCCGGGTCTTC
CDR3 protein: CASSYSGDRVTRVF

D gene: TRBD1
clone size: .
V gene: TRBV5-1
J gene: TRBJ2-7
CDR3 DNA: TGCGCCAGCAGCCCCCGTACAGGGGGCCACGACGAGCAGTACTTC
CDR3 protein: CASSPRTGGHDEQYF

D gene: TRBD1
clone size: .
V gene: TRBV6-5
J gene: TRBJ1-1
CDR3 DNA: TGTGCCAGCAGGCCGACAGGGAAGGGCACTGAAGCTTTCTTT
CDR3 protein: CASRPTGKGTEAFF

D gene: .
clone size: few
V gene: TRBV6-1
J gene: TRBJ2-3
CDR3 DNA: TGTGCCAGTAACAGGGCAGATACGCAGTATTTT
CDR3 protein: CASNRADTQYF

D gene: TRBD1
clone size: few
V gene: TRBV5-5
J gene: TRBJ2-1
CDR3 DNA: TGTGCCAGCAGCTTAACCGGGACAGAGTACAATGAGCAGTTCTTC
CDR3 protein: CASSLTGTEYNEQFF

D gene: .
clone size: few
V gene: TRBV19
J gene: TRBJ2-5
CDR3 DNA: TGTGCCAGTAGTATCGCAGGGGTTGGAGAGACCCAGTACTTC
CDR3 protein: CASSIAGVGETQYF

D gene: .
clone size: .
V gene: TRBV9
J gene: TRBJ1-1
CDR3 DNA: TGTGCCAGCAGCGTAGGGGGGCAAACCCTGAACACTGAAGCTTTCTTT
CDR3 protein: CASSVGGQTLNTEAFF

D gene: TRBD1
clone size: few
V gene: TRBV11-1
J gene: TRBJ1-4
CDR3 DNA: TGTGCCAGCAGCGTCCGACAGGGGGTGGATGAAAAACTGTTTTTT
CDR3 protein: CASSVRQGVDEKLFF

D gene: .
clone size: few
V gene: TRBV6-1
J gene: TRBJ1-2
CDR3 DNA: TGTGCCAGCAGTGACAGGGTTAGAAGCTACACCTTC
CDR3 protein: CASSDRVRSYTF

D gene: .
clone size: .
V gene: TRBV2
J gene: TRBJ1-5
CDR3 DNA: TGTGCCAGCACGGGTACACGCAATCAGCCCCAGCATTTT
CDR3 protein: CASTGTRNQPQHF

D gene: .
clone size: .
V gene: TRBV11-3
J gene: TRBJ2-1
CDR3 DNA: TGTGCCAGCAGCTTGGTAACAGGGAGCTATGAGCAGTTCTTC
CDR3 protein: CASSLVTGSYEQFF

D gene: TRBD1
clone size: .
V gene: TRBV7-9
J gene: TRBJ2-1
CDR3 DNA: TGTGCCAGCCTGGGGACAGGGATGGGGGGAGGGTACAATGAGCAGTTCTTC
CDR3 protein: CASLGTGMGGGYNEQFF

D gene: TRBD2
clone size: few
V gene: TRBV9
J gene: TRBJ2-1
CDR3 DNA: TGTGCCAGCAGCGTTAGCGGGGCTAACAATGAGCAGTTCTTC
CDR3 protein: CASSVSGANNEQFF

D gene: TRBD1
clone size: .
V gene: TRBV5-1
J gene: TRBJ2-7
CDR3 DNA: TGCGCCAGCAGCTTGACGGGGACAGGAGGGGGCGAGCAGTACTTC
CDR3 protein: CASSLTGTGGGEQYF

D gene: TRBD1
clone size: few
V gene: TRBV5-1
J gene: TRBJ2-2
CDR3 DNA: TGCGCCAGCAGCTTCCTTACAGGGGAGAACACCGGGGAGCTGTTTTTT
CDR3 protein: CASSFLTGENTGELFF

D gene: TRBD1
clone size: few
V gene: TRBV5-1
J gene: TRBJ1-2
CDR3 DNA: TGCGCCAGCAGCTTCGGACAGGGGGCTAACTATGGCTACACCTTC
CDR3 protein: CASSFGQGANYGYTF

D gene: .
clone size: .
V gene: TRBV6-6
J gene: TRBJ1-5
CDR3 DNA: TGTGCCAGCACTCCGGGGGGGAGCAATCAGCCCCAGCATTTT
CDR3 protein: CASTPGGSNQPQHF

D gene: .
clone size: few
V gene: TRBV18
J gene: TRBJ2-3
CDR3 DNA: TGTGCCAGCTCACCCCCTGAGAGCACAGATACGCAGTATTTT
CDR3 protein: CASSPPESTDTQYF

D gene: .
clone size: few
V gene: TRBV5-1
J gene: TRBJ1-3
CDR3 DNA: TGCGCCAGCAGGGGCACAAATTCTGGAAACACCATATATTTT
CDR3 protein: CASRGTNSGNTIYF

D gene: .
clone size: few
V gene: TRBV2
J gene: TRBJ2-1
CDR3 DNA: TGTGCCAGCAAACTAGAGACTGGGCAGTTCTTC
CDR3 protein: CASKLETGQFF

D gene: TRBD1
clone size: .
V gene: TRBV19
J gene: TRBJ2-7
CDR3 DNA: TGTGCCAGTAGTTTCGGACAGGGGTCCTACGAGCAGTACTTC
CDR3 protein: CASSFGQGSYEQYF

D gene: .
clone size: .
V gene: TRBV2
J gene: TRBJ2-7
CDR3 DNA: TGTGCCAGCAGTCGTTCTCCCGGGACAGGGACCCCGGTTAGCGGGGGGAGGAGCTCCTACGAGCAGTACTTC
CDR3 protein: CASSRSPGTGTPVSGGRSSYEQYF

D gene: .
clone size: few
V gene: TRBV2
J gene: TRBJ1-4
CDR3 DNA: TGTGCCAGCAAGCAACTAACTAATGAAAAACTGTTTTTT
CDR3 protein: CASKQLTNEKLFF

D gene: .
clone size: few
V gene: TRBV5-1
J gene: TRBJ2-2
CDR3 DNA: TGCGCCAGCAGCTTCGGGTGGTCCCAGAACACCGGGGAGCTGTTTTTT
CDR3 protein: CASSFGWSQNTGELFF

D gene: .
clone size: few
V gene: TRBV5-1
J gene: TRBJ2-5
CDR3 DNA: TGCGCCAGCAGCCAGGGGCCCCAGGAGACCCAGTACTTC
CDR3 protein: CASSQGPQETQYF

D gene: .
clone size: few
V gene: TRBV19
J gene: TRBJ1-5
CDR3 DNA: TGTGCCAGTAGTATTACTCAGGGGAATCAGCCCCAGCATTTT
CDR3 protein: CASSITQGNQPQHF

D gene: TRBD1
clone size: .
V gene: TRBV7-8
J gene: TRBJ1-1
CDR3 DNA: TGTGCCAGCAGCTTAAGAGGGGGCTACACTGAAGCTTTCTTT
CDR3 protein: CASSLRGGYTEAFF

D gene: .
clone size: .
V gene: TRBV6-6
J gene: TRBJ1-3
CDR3 DNA: TGTGCCAGCAGTTGGAGCAAGGTCAGCTCTGGAAACACCATATATTTT
CDR3 protein: CASSWSKVSSGNTIYF

D gene: TRBD1
clone size: few
V gene: TRBV5-6
J gene: TRBJ1-2
CDR3 DNA: TGTGCCAGCAGCTCGGTACCGACAGGGGTGCTCTATGGCTACACCTTC
CDR3 protein: CASSSVPTGVLYGYTF

D gene: TRBD1
clone size: few
V gene: TRBV6-1
J gene: TRBJ1-2
CDR3 DNA: TGTGCCAGCAGTGATATAAGGACAGGGTTCAACTATGGCTACACCTTC
CDR3 protein: CASSDIRTGFNYGYTF

D gene: TRBD1
clone size: .
V gene: TRBV9
J gene: TRBJ2-5
CDR3 DNA: TGTGCCAGCAGCCCGCAAGCAGGGGGCTGGGAGAACCAGTACTTC
CDR3 protein: CASSPQAGGWENQYF

D gene: .
clone size: few
V gene: TRBV21-1
J gene: TRBJ1-5
CDR3 DNA: TGTGCCAGCAGCAAGTCGGACTACTCGGGGGGTAGCAATCAGCCCCAGCATTTT
CDR3 protein: CASSKSDYSGGSNQPQHF

D gene: .
clone size: .
V gene: TRBV6-6
J gene: TRBJ2-2
CDR3 DNA: TGTGCCAGCAGTGTACTAGTGTCCGGGGAGCTGTTTTTT
CDR3 protein: CASSVLVSGELFF

D gene: .
clone size: few
V gene: TRBV7-9
J gene: TRBJ2-5
CDR3 DNA: TGTGCCAGCAGCTGGGCGGGAGAGACCCAGTACTTC
CDR3 protein: CASSWAGETQYF